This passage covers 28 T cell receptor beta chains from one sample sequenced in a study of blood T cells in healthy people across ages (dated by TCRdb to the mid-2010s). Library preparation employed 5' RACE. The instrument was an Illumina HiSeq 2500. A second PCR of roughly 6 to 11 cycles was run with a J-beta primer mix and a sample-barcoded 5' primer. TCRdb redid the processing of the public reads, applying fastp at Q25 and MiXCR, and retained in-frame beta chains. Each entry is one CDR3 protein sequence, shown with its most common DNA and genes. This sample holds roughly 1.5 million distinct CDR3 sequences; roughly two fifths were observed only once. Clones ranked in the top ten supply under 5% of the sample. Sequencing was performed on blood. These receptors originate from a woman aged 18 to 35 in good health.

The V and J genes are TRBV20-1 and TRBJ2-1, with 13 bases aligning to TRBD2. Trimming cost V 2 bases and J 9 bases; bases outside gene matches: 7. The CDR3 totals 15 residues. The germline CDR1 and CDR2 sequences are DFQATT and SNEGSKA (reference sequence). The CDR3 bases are TGCAGTGCTAGATCCCCGACTAGCGGGGGGCCTGAGCAGTTCTTC. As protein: CSARSPTSGGPEQFF.

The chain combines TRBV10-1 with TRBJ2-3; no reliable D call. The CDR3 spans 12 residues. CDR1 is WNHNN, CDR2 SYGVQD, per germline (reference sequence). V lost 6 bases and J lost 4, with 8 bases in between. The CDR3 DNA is TGCGCCAGCAGCGACGGTCCAGATACGCAGTATTTT. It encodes CASSDGPDTQYF.

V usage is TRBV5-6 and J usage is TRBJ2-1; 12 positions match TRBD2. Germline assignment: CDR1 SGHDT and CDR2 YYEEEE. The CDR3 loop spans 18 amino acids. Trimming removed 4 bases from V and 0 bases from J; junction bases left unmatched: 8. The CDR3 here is CASSLSASGRVSYNEQFF. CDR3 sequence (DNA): TGTGCCAGCAGCCTTTCGGCTAGCGGGAGGGTCTCCTACAATGAGCAGTTCTTC.

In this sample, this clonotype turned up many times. CDR3 DNA: TGTGCCAGCAGTTTTGGCGGATCAAAAAACATTCAGTACTTC. Translation gives CASSFGGSKNIQYF. V and J are TRBV6-5 and TRBJ2-4; D not resolved. The length of the CDR3 is 14 residues. Trimming stripped 4 bases from V and 4 bases from J, with 11 bases between. Germline CDR1 MNHEY, CDR2 SVGAGI.

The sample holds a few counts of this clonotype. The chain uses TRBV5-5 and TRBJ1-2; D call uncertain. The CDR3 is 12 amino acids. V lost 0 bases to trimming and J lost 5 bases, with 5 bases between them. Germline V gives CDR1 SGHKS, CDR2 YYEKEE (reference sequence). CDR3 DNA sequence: TGTGCCAGCAGCTTGGTAGCGTATGGCTACACCTTC. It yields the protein CASSLVAYGYTF. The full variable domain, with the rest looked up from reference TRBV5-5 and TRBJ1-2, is DAGVTQSPTHLIKTRGQQVTLRCSPISGHKSVSWYQQVLGQGPQFIFQYYEKEERGRGNFPDRFSARQFPNYSSELNVNALLLGDSALYLCASSLVAYGYTFGSGTRLTVV.

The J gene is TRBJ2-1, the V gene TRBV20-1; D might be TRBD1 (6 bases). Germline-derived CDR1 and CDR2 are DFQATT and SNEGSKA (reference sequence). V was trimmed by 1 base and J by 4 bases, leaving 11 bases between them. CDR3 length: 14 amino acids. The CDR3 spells CSARGRTVYNEQFF. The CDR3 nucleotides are TGCAGTGCTAGAGGGAGGACAGTTTACAATGAGCAGTTCTTC.

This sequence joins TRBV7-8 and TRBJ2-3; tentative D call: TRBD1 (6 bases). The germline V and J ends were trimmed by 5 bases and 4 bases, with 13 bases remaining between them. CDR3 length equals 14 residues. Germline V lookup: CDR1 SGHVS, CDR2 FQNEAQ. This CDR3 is CASSVQGFADTQYF. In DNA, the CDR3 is TGTGCCAGCAGCGTACAGGGTTTCGCAGATACGCAGTATTTT.

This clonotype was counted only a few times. CDR3 sequence reads: CASSSGGAGETQYF. CDR3 sequence (DNA): TGTGCCAGCAGTTCGGGTGGGGCTGGGGAGACCCAGTACTTC. V gene TRBV27 combines with J gene TRBJ2-5; possibly TRBD1 for D (5 bases). This CDR3 comprises 14 residues. Between the trimmed V and J ends, which lost 4 bases and 5 bases, there was a span of 14 bases. Germline loops: CDR1 MNHEY, CDR2 SMNVEV (reference sequence).

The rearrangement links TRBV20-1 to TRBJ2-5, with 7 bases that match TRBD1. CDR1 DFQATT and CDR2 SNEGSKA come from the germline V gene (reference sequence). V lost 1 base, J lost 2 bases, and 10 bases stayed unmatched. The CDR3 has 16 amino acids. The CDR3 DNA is TGCAGTGCTAGAGCTGGTGACAGGGATGCTCAAGAGACCCAGTACTTC. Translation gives CSARAGDRDAQETQYF.

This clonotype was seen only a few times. The CDR3 loop reads CASRGGDNNEQYF. CDR3 DNA sequence: TGCGCCAGCAGAGGAGGGGACAATAACGAGCAGTACTTC. The chain has TRBV5-1 and TRBJ2-7; D may correspond to TRBD1 or TRBD2 (6 bases each). Germline CDR1 is SGHRS and CDR2 is YFSETQ. The CDR3 contains 13 residues. Trimming removed 5 bases from V and 5 bases from J, with 14 bases in between.

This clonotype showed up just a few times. The CDR3 reads CAISESVDSFFSYEQYF. The CDR3 nucleotides read TGTGCCATCAGTGAGTCGGTGGACAGCTTCTTCTCCTACGAGCAGTACTTC. The chain employs TRBV10-3 and TRBJ2-7, with TRBD1 as a possible D gene (6 bases). Germline V gene data show CDR1 as ENHRY and CDR2 as SYGVKD. The length of the CDR3 is 17 residues. V was clipped by 0 bases and J by 0 bases, with 15 bases between them.

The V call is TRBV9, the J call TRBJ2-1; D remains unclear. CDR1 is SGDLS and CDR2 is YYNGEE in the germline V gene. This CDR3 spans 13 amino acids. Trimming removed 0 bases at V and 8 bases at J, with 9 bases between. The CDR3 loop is CASSVEVLDEQFF. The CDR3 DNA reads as TGTGCCAGCAGCGTAGAGGTCCTGGATGAGCAGTTCTTC.

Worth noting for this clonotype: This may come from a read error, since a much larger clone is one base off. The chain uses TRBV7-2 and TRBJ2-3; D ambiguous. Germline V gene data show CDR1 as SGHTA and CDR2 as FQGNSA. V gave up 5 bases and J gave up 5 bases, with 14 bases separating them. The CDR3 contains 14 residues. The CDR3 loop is CASSVVGVGDTQYF. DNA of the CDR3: TGTGCCAGCAGCGTAGTTGGGGTCGGAGATACGCAGTATTTT. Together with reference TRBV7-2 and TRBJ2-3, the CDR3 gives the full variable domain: GAGVSQSPSNKVTEKGKDVELRCDPISGHTALYWYRQSLGQGLEFLIYFQGNSAPDKSGLPSDRFSAERTGGSVSTLTIQRTQQEDSAVYLCASSVVGVGDTQYFGPGTRLTVL.

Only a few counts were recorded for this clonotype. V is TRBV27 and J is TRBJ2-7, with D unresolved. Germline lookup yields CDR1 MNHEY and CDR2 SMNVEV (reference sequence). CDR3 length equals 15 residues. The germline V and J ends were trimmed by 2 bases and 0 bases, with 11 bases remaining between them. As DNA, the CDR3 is TGTGCCAGCAGTTTAAATGGCGGTTACTCCTACGAGCAGTACTTC. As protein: CASSLNGGYSYEQYF.

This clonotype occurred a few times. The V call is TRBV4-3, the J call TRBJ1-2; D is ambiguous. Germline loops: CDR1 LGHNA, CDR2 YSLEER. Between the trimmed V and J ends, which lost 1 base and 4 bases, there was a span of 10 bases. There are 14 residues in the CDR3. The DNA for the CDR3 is TGCGCCAGCAGCCAAGCTTGGGAGAGCTATGGCTACACCTTC. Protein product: CASSQAWESYGYTF.

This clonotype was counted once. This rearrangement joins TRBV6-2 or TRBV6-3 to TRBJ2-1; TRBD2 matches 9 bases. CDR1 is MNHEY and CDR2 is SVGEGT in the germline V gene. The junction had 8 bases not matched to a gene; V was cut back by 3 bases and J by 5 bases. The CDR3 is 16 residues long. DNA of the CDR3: TGTGCCAGCAGTTATCCGGGACTAGCAACGAACAATGAGCAGTTCTTC. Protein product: CASSYPGLATNNEQFF.

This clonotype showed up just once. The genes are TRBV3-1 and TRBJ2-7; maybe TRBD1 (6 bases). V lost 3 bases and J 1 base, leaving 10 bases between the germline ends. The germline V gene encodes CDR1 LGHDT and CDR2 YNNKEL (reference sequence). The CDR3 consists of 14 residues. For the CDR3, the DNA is TGTGCCAGCAGCCAGGGACACAAGTCCTACGAGCAGTACTTC. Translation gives CASSQGHKSYEQYF.

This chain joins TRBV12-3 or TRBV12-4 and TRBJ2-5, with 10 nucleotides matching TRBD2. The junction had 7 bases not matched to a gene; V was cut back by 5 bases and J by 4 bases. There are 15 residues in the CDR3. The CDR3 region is CASSVQRGGVETQYF. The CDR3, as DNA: TGTGCCAGCAGTGTTCAGCGGGGGGGCGTAGAGACCCAGTACTTC.

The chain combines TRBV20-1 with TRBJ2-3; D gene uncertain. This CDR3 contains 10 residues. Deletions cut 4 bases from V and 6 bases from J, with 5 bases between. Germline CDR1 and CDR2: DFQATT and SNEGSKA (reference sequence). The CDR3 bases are TGCAGTGCTACTCACGATACGCAGTATTTT. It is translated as CSATHDTQYF.

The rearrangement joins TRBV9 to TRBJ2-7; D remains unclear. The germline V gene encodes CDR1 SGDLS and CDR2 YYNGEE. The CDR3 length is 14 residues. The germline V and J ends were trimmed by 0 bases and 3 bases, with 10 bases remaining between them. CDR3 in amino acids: CASSVEAGFYEQYF. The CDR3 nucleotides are TGTGCCAGCAGCGTAGAGGCAGGTTTCTACGAGCAGTACTTC.

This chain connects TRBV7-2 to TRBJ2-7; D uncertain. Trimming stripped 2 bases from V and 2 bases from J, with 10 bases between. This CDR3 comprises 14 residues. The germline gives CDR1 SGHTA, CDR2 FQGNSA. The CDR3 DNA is TGTGCCAGCAGCTTACGTCCACAACCCTACGAGCAGTACTTC. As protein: CASSLRPQPYEQYF.

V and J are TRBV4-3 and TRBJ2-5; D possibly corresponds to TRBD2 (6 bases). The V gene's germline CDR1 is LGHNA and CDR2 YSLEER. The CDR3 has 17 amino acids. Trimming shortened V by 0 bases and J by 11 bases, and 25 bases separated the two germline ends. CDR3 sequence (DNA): TGCGCCAGCAGCCAAGAGTCCGCGGGATCCTACTACAATGAGCAGTACTTC. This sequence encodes CASSQESAGSYYNEQYF.

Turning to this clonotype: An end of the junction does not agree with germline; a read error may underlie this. The CDR3 sequence: CSARSPTHSDQPQHF. CDR3 DNA: TGCAGTGCTAGAAGCCCAACCCATAGCGATCAGCCCCAGCATTTT. The V and J genes are TRBV20-1 and TRBJ1-5; D gene ambiguous. The CDR3 is 15 amino acids. Germline loops: CDR1 DFQATT, CDR2 SNEGSKA (reference sequence).

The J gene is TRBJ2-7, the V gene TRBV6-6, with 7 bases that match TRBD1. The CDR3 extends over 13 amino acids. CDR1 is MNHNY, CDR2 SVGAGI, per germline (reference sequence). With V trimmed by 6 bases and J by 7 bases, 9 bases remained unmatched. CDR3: CASRVGRGFEQYF. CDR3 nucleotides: TGTGCCAGCAGGGTCGGCAGGGGGTTTGAGCAGTACTTC.

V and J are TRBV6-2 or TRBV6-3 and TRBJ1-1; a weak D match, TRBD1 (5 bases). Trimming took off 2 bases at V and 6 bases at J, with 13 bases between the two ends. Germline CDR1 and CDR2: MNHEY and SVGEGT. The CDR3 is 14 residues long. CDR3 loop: CASSYPRTIAEAFF. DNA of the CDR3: TGTGCCAGCAGTTACCCGAGGACAATTGCTGAAGCTTTCTTT.

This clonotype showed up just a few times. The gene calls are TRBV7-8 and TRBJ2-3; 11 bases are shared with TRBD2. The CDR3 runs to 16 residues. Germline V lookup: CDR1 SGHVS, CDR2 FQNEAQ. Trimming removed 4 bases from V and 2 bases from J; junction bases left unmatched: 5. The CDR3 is CASSWGLAANTDTQYF. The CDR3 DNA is TGTGCCAGCAGCTGGGGACTAGCGGCGAACACAGATACGCAGTATTTT. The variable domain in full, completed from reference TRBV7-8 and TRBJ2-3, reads GAGVSQSPRYKVAKRGQDVALRCDPISGHVSLFWYQQALGQGPEFLTYFQNEAQLDKSGLPSDRFFAERPEGSVSTLKIQRTQQEDSAVYLCASSWGLAANTDTQYFGPGTRLTVL.

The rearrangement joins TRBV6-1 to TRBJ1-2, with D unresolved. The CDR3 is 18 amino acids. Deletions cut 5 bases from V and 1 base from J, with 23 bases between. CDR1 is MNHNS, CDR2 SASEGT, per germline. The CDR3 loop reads CASSPQSELRRDNYGYTF. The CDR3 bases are TGTGCCAGCAGTCCCCAATCCGAATTGCGGAGGGATAACTATGGCTACACCTTC.

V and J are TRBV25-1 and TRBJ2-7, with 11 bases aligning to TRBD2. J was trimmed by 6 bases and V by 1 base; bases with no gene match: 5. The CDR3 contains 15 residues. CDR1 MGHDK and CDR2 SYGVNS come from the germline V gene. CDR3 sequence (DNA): TGTGCCAGCAGTGAATTAGCGGGAGGGCTAGCCGAGCAGTACTTC. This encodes CASSELAGGLAEQYF.